Shown below are 23 T cell receptor beta chains from a single sample sequenced in a study of regulatory T cells in long-lasting Graves disease. iRepertoire HTBI primers and Arm-PCR of CDR3 regions built TCR beta libraries. TCRdb recomputed calls from the multiplex PCR reads with MiXCR, one row per CDR3 protein. The table includes about 420,000 distinct CDR3 sequences, around 17% detected once. The sample's time point: newly diagnosed GD, antithyroid drugs for less than 3 months. Researchers made the TCR library from RNA that was extracted from PBMCs. The sample was also linked to a second study, of T cells in Graves' hyperthyroidism and ophthalmopathy.

Sequenced material: peripheral blood mononuclear cells (PBMCs), taken at new diagnosis, from a patient treated with antithyroid drugs. The receptors derive from a woman between 18 and 29 years old with Graves disease.

In this sample, this clonotype turned up many times. The chain couples TRBV28 to TRBJ2-6; D is uncertain. CDR3 length: 14 amino acids. V was pared by 7 bases and J by 0 bases, with 7 bases between. The germline CDR1 and CDR2 sequences are MDHEN and SYDVKM. The CDR3 nucleotides are TGTGCCAGCACTATTAGCTCTGGGGCCAACGTCCTGACTTTC. It yields the protein CASTISSGANVLTF.

For this clonotype: Given a much more abundant clone one base away, this may be a read error. The chain is built from TRBV20-1 and TRBJ2-1; D is ambiguous. The CDR3 runs 15 residues. Germline V gene data show CDR1 as DFQATT and CDR2 as SNEGSKA (reference sequence). CDR3 loop: CSGRAGSNSYNGQFF. The CDR3 bases are TGCAGCGGAAGAGCCGGGTCGAACTCCTACAATGGGCAGTTCTTC.

As concerns this clonotype: A far larger clone is one nucleotide away, so this likely arose from a read error. This chain connects TRBV10-1 to TRBJ2-7; TRBD2 matches at 8 bases. Near its end, the DNA agrees better with TRBJ2-1, so the J call may be wrong. This CDR3 is 15 amino acids long. Germline V gives CDR1 WNHNN, CDR2 SYGVQD (reference sequence). The CDR3 coding sequence is TGCGCCGGCAGTGAGTCGGGAGGGGAATTGGATGAGCAGTTCTTC. Its protein product is CAGSESGGELDEQFF.

Many counts were recorded for this clonotype. The chain is built from TRBV28 and TRBJ1-4; no clear D. The CDR3 is 13 residues long. V was shortened by 2 bases and J by 8 bases, with 9 bases between the two germline ends. Looked up from germline, CDR1 is MDHEN and CDR2 is SYDVKM. The DNA for the CDR3 is TGTGCCAGCAGTTTACCCCCATTGGAAAAACTGTTTTTT. Amino acids: CASSLPPLEKLFF. Supplemented by reference TRBV28 and TRBJ1-4, the full variable domain reads DVKVTQSSRYLVKRTGEKVFLECVQDMDHENMFWYRQDPGLGLRLIYFSYDVKMKEKGDIPEGYSVSREKKERFSLILESASTNQTSMYLCASSLPPLEKLFFGSGTQLSVL.

This clonotype appeared many times. V gene TRBV2 combines with J gene TRBJ2-1; 8 bases are a match to TRBD1. V was clipped by 3 bases and J by 0 bases; unmatched bases: 7. This CDR3 contains 17 residues. Per germline, CDR1 SNHLY and CDR2 FYNNEI. The CDR3 DNA reads as TGTGCCAGCAGTGACCCGGGACAGGCCGGCTCCTACAATGAGCAGTTCTTC. It translates to CASSDPGQAGSYNEQFF.

This clonotype was counted a few times. This chain uses TRBV28 with TRBJ2-2; TRBD2 matches at 8 bases. The CDR3 has 15 amino acids. Germline V gene data show CDR1 as MDHEN and CDR2 as SYDVKM. V trimming: 6 bases; J trimming: 6 bases; junction bases outside the gene matches: 9. CDR3 protein: CASSPPGTSPGELFF. The CDR3 DNA follows: TGTGCCAGCAGCCCGCCCGGGACTAGTCCCGGGGAGCTGTTTTTT.

In DNA, the CDR3 is TGCAGTGCTAGAGATCTTCAATATAGCAATCAGCCCCAGCATTTT. This translates into CSARDLQYSNQPQHF. The chain has TRBV20-1 and TRBJ1-5, with D uncertain. CDR1 and CDR2 (germline): DFQATT, SNEGSKA (reference sequence). The CDR3 runs 15 residues. V was shortened by 0 bases and J by 0 bases, with 9 bases between the two germline ends.

The chain combines TRBV6-5 with TRBJ2-5; D call uncertain. V shed 1 base and J shed 5 bases, with 11 bases lying between them. The CDR3 covers 14 residues. Germline values: CDR1 MNHEY, CDR2 SVGAGI. In DNA form, the CDR3 reads TGTGCCAGCAGTTACTTGGCTAGTCTTGAGACCCAGTACTTC. Protein product: CASSYLASLETQYF.

The rearrangement joins TRBV7-9 to TRBJ2-5, with 9 bases that match TRBD1. The CDR3 is 16 residues long. Germline CDR1 is SEHNR and CDR2 is FQNEAQ (reference sequence). The junction had 10 bases not matched to a gene; V was cut back by 5 bases and J by 3 bases. The CDR3 nucleotides read TGTGCCAGCAGCCATACACTCCGGGACAGGGAAGAGACCCAGTACTTC. The encoded protein is CASSHTLRDREETQYF.

This clonotype was found many times. The chain uses TRBV20-1 and TRBJ2-7; the D gene is possibly TRBD1 (6 bases). CDR1 and CDR2 from the germline V gene are DFQATT and SNEGSKA (reference sequence). The CDR3 extends over 13 amino acids. V was trimmed by 3 bases and J by 2 bases, leaving 11 bases between them. In DNA, the CDR3 is TGCAGTGCTAGGTTGGGGGCGGCCTACGAGCAGTACTTC. Protein product: CSARLGAAYEQYF.

The V gene is TRBV18, the J gene TRBJ1-5, with 9 bases identical to TRBD1. The V gene's germline CDR1 is KGHSH and CDR2 LQKENI. The CDR3 covers 14 residues. The V and J ends lost 4 bases and 7 bases, in that order; junction bases with no gene match: 5. The CDR3 nucleotides read TGTGCCAGCTCACGGACAGGGGAAGAACAGCCCCAGCATTTT. Translating it yields CASSRTGEEQPQHF.

A few counts support this clonotype. This rearrangement joins TRBV6-1 to TRBJ2-3, with no clear D. Trimming pared 6 bases from V and 3 bases from J, leaving 7 bases between. The germline V gene has CDR1 MNHNS and CDR2 SASEGT. The CDR3 extends over 12 amino acids. The chain's CDR3 is CASRRNTDTQYF. For the CDR3, the DNA is TGTGCCAGCAGGCGAAATACAGATACGCAGTATTTT.

This clonotype was seen more than once but under ten times. The V gene is TRBV10-2, the J gene TRBJ1-5; unclear D gene. The ends were cut back, 7 bases at V and 0 bases at J, with 10 bases in the middle. The CDR3 sequence is 14 residues long. Germline V gene data show CDR1 as WSHSY and CDR2 as SAAADI. CDR3 sequence (DNA): TGCGCCAGCAATCTTCAATATAGCAATCAGCCCCAGCATTTT. Protein product: CASNLQYSNQPQHF.

This clonotype was observed many times. This chain links TRBV27 with TRBJ2-1; 9 bases agree with TRBD2. V shed 8 bases and J 3 bases; nucleotides not matched to a gene: 5. This CDR3 contains 14 residues. Germline values: CDR1 MNHEY, CDR2 SMNVEV (reference sequence). CDR3 residues: CASQGGRVYNEQFF. CDR3 coding DNA: TGTGCCAGCCAGGGCGGGAGGGTCTACAATGAGCAGTTCTTC.

This clonotype showed up just a few times. The J gene is TRBJ1-5, the V gene TRBV20-1; D is ambiguous. The CDR3 length is 12 residues. Germline V CDR1 and CDR2: DFQATT, SNEGSKA (reference sequence). V was trimmed by 4 bases and J by 0 bases, leaving 4 bases between them. DNA of the CDR3: TGCAGTGCTACCCATAGCAATCAGCCCCAGCATTTT. Translation: CSATHSNQPQHF.

This clonotype was found many times. This chain joins TRBV11-1 and TRBJ2-1; 12 positions agree with TRBD2. Germline-derived CDR1 and CDR2 are SGHAT and FQDESV (reference sequence). J was trimmed by 5 bases and V by 4 bases; bases with no gene match: 3. This CDR3 contains 15 residues. CDR3 sequence reads: CASSSGLAGNNEQFF. CDR3 sequence (DNA): TGTGCCAGCAGCTCAGGACTAGCGGGAAACAATGAGCAGTTCTTC.

In this sample, this clonotype turned up many times. The rearrangement links TRBV11-2 to TRBJ2-1; 9 bases are a match to TRBD2. The CDR3 has 15 residues. With 8 bases clipped from V and 10 bases from J, the junction kept 15 bases outside the gene matches. In germline, CDR1 is SGHAT, CDR2 FQNNGV. CDR3 coding DNA: TGTGCCAGCCGTCCCTACATGGCGGGAGGGCGGGAGCAGTTCTTC. Translated, it gives CASRPYMAGGREQFF.

This clonotype appeared many times. The genes are TRBV24-1 and TRBJ2-1, with TRBD1 identical over 10 bases. The CDR3 contains 18 residues. Germline CDR1 is KGHDR and CDR2 is SFDVKD. J was trimmed by 5 bases and V by 4 bases; bases with no gene match: 13. This CDR3 reads CATSDSDRGLQSNNEQFF. The CDR3 DNA follows: TGTGCCACCAGTGACTCAGACAGGGGGCTACAATCTAACAATGAGCAGTTCTTC.

This clonotype appeared many times. V usage is TRBV5-1 and J usage is TRBJ2-7, with D perhaps given as TRBD1 or TRBD2 (5 bases each). Germline V lookup: CDR1 SGHRS, CDR2 YFSETQ. The CDR3 extends over 15 amino acids. V lost 3 bases and J 5 bases, leaving 18 bases between the germline ends. The CDR3 is CASSSGTEFGNEQYF. The CDR3 DNA reads as TGCGCCAGCAGCTCCGGGACGGAGTTCGGTAACGAGCAGTACTTC.

The sample holds many counts of this clonotype. This chain links TRBV11-3 with TRBJ2-5; D is unresolved. CDR1 and CDR2 (germline): SGHNT, YENEEA. This CDR3 has 12 amino acids. V gave up 5 bases and J gave up 5 bases, with 9 bases separating them. CDR3 DNA: TGTGCCAGCAGCCTAAGTCCGGAGACCCAGTACTTC. As protein: CASSLSPETQYF.

There are many counts of this clonotype. This chain joins TRBV20-1 and TRBJ1-6; D gene uncertain. CDR1 is DFQATT and CDR2 is SNEGSKA in the germline V gene (reference sequence). V was cut by 3 bases and J by 7 bases, with 10 bases left in between. This CDR3 is 13 amino acids long. The CDR3 sequence is CSASTGPNSPLHF. CDR3 coding DNA: TGCAGTGCTAGTACTGGCCCCAATTCACCCCTCCACTTT.

This chain joins TRBV18 and TRBJ2-5; D is unclear. CDR3 length equals 14 residues. V was shortened by 3 bases and J by 2 bases, with 10 bases between the two germline ends. Germline CDR1 and CDR2: KGHSH and LQKENI. CDR3 bases: TGTGCCAGCTCACCGGGCGTGGGACAAGAGACCCAGTACTTC. It specifies CASSPGVGQETQYF.

Many counts were recorded for this clonotype. J is TRBJ2-3 and V is TRBV6-2 or TRBV6-3; 9 nucleotides match TRBD2. J lost 4 bases, V lost 7 bases, and 12 bases had no gene match. The CDR3 sequence is 16 residues long. CDR1 and CDR2 (germline): MNHEY, SVGEGT. The DNA of the CDR3 is TGTGCCAGCACCTACAGGCTAGCGGGATGGGCAGATACGCAGTATTTT. Protein sequence: CASTYRLAGWADTQYF.